This T cell receptor (beta chain) stems from a study of patients and donors after allogeneic stem cell transplantation. TCRdb independently ran MiXCR on the RT-PCR reads; one entry per CDR3 protein. The table lists more than 850,000 distinct CDR3 sequences, roughly 18% of them singletons. Germline values: CDR1 PRHDT, CDR2 FYEKMQ (reference sequence). The CDR3 is made up of 16 amino acids. Trimming shortened V by 5 bases and J by 0 bases, and 11 bases separated the two germline ends. This clonotype was seen a handful of times. This chain uses TRBV13 with TRBJ2-6; TRBD1 is a possible D gene (5 bases). Sequencing was done on a sample of blood, either unsorted or a sorted T cell fraction (not recorded which). The origin of this receptor is a human donor who was either an allogeneic HSCT recipient or a stem cell or donor lymphocyte infusion donor (not recorded which). It is not recorded whose cells these are; they may come from a transplant donor. In DNA form, the CDR3 reads TGTGCCAGCAGCCCGCGACAGACCTCTGGGGCCAACGTCCTGACTTTC. Encoded protein: CASSPRQTSGANVLTF.